A selection of T cell receptor beta chains follows, all from one sample in a study of cytomegalovirus exposure and HLA in healthy donors. Using immunoSEQ multiplex PCR, the repertoire was profiled, and TCRdb retains in-frame clones only, with some absent. The data contain fewer than 200,000 clones, over 60% of them singletons. The sequenced sample consisted of PBMCs. Receptors were obtained from a girl between 10 and 17 years old in good health and CMV-seronegative. The CDR3 runs from the conserved cysteine through the conserved F or W. The D gene is left open where the match is weak. Expanded clones are given a class, and other clones once, few, many or no size at all.

>TRBV5-1|TRBJ1-6|NA|NA
CASSPNNSPLHF
TGCGCCAGCAGTCCCAATAATTCACCCCTCCACTTT
>TRBV27|TRBJ2-7|NA|once
CASSFGAGVYEQYF
TGTGCCAGCAGTTTCGGTGCCGGGGTCTACGAGCAGTACTTC
>TRBV5-1|TRBJ1-1|NA|NA
CASRTVAGDAEAFF
TGCGCCAGTAGGACGGTGGCAGGGGACGCTGAAGCTTTCTTT
>TRBV5-1|TRBJ1-2|NA|few
CASSAATGNQYGYTF
TGCGCCAGCAGCGCCGCAACAGGGAATCAATATGGCTACACCTTC
>TRBV7-3|TRBJ1-1|NA|NA
CASSLNAGPSTEAFF
TGTGCCAGCAGCTTAAACGCAGGGCCATCGACTGAAGCTTTCTTT
>TRBV18|TRBJ1-2|NA|NA
CASSPPSVANYGYTF
TGTGCCAGCTCACCTCCGTCCGTCGCTAACTATGGCTACACCTTC
>TRBV16|TRBJ2-7|NA|NA
CASSQSADRPYEQYF
TGTGCCAGCAGCCAATCAGCGGACAGACCCTACGAGCAGTACTTC
>TRBV9|TRBJ2-3|TRBD1|NA
CASSAAGGIVTDTQYF
TGTGCCAGCAGCGCCGCAGGGGGTATTGTGACAGATACGCAGTATTTT
>TRBV2|TRBJ2-2|TRBD1|NA
CASSGGAGGQGMSGELFF
TGTGCCAGCAGTGGTGGGGCCGGGGGACAGGGGATGTCCGGGGAGCTGTTTTTT
>TRBV7-9|TRBJ1-4|NA|NA
CASTSTGIGEKLFF
TGTGCCAGCACCTCCACAGGGATCGGCGAAAAACTGTTTTTT